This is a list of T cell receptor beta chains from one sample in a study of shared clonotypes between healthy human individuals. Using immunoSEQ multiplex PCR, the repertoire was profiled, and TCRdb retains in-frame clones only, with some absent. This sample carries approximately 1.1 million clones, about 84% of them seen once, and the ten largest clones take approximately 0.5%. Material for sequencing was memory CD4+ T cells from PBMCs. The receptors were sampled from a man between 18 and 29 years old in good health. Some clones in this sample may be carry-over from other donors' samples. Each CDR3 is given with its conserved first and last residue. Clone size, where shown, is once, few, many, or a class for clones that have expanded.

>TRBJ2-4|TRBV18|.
CASSSNSGGGDIQYF
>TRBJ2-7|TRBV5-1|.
CASSLGLGRAGEQYF
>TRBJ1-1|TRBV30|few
CAWSSQGGNTEAFF
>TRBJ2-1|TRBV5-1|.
CASSSQTGYNEQFF
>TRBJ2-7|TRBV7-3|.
CASSLGSSNSYEQYF
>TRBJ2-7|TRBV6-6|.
CASSPGTGATYEQYF
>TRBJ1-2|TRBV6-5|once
CAISSDRNYGYTF
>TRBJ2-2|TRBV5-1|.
CASSLEAGYKAGELFF
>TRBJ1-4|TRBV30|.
CAWSAERLKLFF
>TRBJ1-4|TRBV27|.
CASSLGATPNEKLFF
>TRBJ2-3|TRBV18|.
CASSRREPADTQYF
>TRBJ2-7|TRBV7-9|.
CASSSGTSGREQYF
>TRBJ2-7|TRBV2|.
CATVAGPAYEQYF
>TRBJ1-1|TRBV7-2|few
CASSSDRGWTEAFF
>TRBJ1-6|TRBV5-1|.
CASSLGQGAALHF
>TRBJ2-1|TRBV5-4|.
CASSSVGENEQFF
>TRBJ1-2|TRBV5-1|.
CASRLDRSNNYGYTF
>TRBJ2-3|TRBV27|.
CASSRTSRTDTQYF
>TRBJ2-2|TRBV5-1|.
CASSLYSVTGELFF
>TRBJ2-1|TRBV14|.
CASSQYEGFNEQFF
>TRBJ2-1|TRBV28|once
CASSETSGTFGEQFF
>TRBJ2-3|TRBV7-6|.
CASSPAGGGLAGRLTDTQYF
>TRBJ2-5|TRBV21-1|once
CASSKAELAGSVETQYF
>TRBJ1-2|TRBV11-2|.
CASSLGDRGGYGYTF
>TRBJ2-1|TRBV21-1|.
CASSSGTGGPSYNEQFF
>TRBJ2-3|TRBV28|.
CASSLAAFLSHTQYF
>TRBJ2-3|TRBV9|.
CASSTALGQNWDTQYF
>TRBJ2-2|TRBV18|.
CASSSREGTGELFF
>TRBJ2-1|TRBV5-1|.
CASSIGLDGVVDEQFF
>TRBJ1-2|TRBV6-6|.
CASSHQPGPIYGYTF
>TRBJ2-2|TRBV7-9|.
CASSPGEGGPHGELFF
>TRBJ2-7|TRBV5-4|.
CASSLEAELSYNEQYF
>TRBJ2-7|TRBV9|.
CASSAPGGGGDEQYF
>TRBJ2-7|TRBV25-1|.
CASSVHYEQYF
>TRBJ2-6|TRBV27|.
CASGTVSSGANVLTF
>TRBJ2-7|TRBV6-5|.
CASSMTGLSSYEQYF
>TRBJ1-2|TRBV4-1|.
CASSQEGQGYGYTF
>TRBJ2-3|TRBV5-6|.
CASSQGRASSLTDTQYF
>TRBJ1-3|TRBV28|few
CASSTTASGNTIYF
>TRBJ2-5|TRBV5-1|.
CASSLGGTSGSQETQYF
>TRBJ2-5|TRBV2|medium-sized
CASTTTGETQYF
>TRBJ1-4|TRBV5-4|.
CASSLTLGTNEKLFF
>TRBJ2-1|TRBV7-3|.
CASSLNGGTYNEQFF
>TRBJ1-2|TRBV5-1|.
CASSRDREDYGYTF
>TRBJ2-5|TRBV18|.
CASSPPRGVTAQETQYF
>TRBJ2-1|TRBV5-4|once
CASSLGLAANNEQFF
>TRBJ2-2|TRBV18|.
CASSPSRLGTGELFF
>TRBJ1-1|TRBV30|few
CAWSVSENTEAFF
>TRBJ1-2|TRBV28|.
CASTPTGGSGYGYTF
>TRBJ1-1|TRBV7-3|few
CASSFDGGNTEAFF
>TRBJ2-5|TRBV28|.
CASSSPPGTSAGETQYF
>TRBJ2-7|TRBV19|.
CASSTESGYEQYF
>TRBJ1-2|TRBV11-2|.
CASSLGTPFNYGYTF
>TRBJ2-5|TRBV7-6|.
CASSLNQETQYF